This TCR beta chain was documented in a study of blood T cell repertoires in COVID-19. Study overall: The samples span acute and convalescent COVID-19 from the United States, Italy and Spain. T cells, B-cell-depleted T cells, or PBMCs supplied cDNA or gDNA.

Clones were read by immunoSEQ multiplex PCR, and TCRdb kept only the in-frame ones, dropping some. The table shows around 74,000 clones, with around nine tenths occurring only once. V dropped 1 base and J dropped 2; count of bases not matched to a gene: 6. This CDR3 spans 17 amino acids. Germline V CDR1 and CDR2: MGHRA, YSYEKL. The sequence derives from a man aged 25-45 years with acute or convalescent COVID-19. Sequenced material: peripheral blood. The gene calls are TRBV4-1 and TRBJ2-1, with 9 bases lining up with TRBD1. The CDR3, as DNA: TGCGCCAGCAGCCAAGTAGATAGGACAGGGGCCTACAATGAGCAGTTCTTC. Encoded protein: CASSQVDRTGAYNEQFF.